This T cell receptor beta chain was documented in a study of a mutant IDH1 vaccine in newly diagnosed glioma. Whole-study results and caveats: It was about 95% of patients that developed vaccine-induced immune responses.

V was pared by 0 bases and J by 7 bases, with 12 bases between. The germline CDR1 and CDR2 sequences are GTSNPN and SVGIG (reference sequence). The CDR3 is 14 amino acids. Comment on this clone: The antigen remains undetermined.

As to time point: week 35, safety follow-up. The investigators gave 300 ug of mutant IDH1 20-mer peptide in each vaccine dose, together with topical imiquimod. Each of the donors came in with new WHO grade 3 or 4 astrocytomas that were IDH1-mutant and ATRX-lost. Clones were read by immunoSEQ multiplex PCR, and TCRdb kept only the in-frame ones, dropping some. The data contain about 33,000 clones, around 80% of them seen just once; the ten biggest clones take up 3.2%. The sample was PBMCs, taken from a glioma patient whose treatment included an IDH1 peptide vaccine. The chain joins TRBV30 to TRBJ1-4, with unresolved D. The TCR comes from a man aged 35-49 years with glioma. Some clones in this sample may be carry-over from other donors' samples. CDR3 loop: CAWSVSSTPEKLFF. As DNA, the CDR3 is TGTGCCTGGAGTGTATCCAGTACACCTGAAAAACTGTTTTTT.